This TCR beta chain was observed in a study of blood T cell repertoires in COVID-19. Study in general: Researchers got acute and convalescent COVID-19 samples from the United States, Italy and Spain. From T cells, B-cell-depleted T cells, or PBMCs came the material, which was cDNA or gDNA.

As handled by the study authors: Amplification with reference gene primers provided the estimates of nucleated cell counts. Clones were sequenced by immunoSEQ multiplex PCR, and TCRdb holds only the in-frame ones, with some missing. The DNA gave D and trimming, while V, J and clone size come from that table. The table lists approximately 100,000 clones, 65% to 85% of them singletons. The J segment lost 6 bases and the V segment lost 2 bases, leaving 5 bases of the junction unmatched. Germline V gene sequence: CDR1 SGHDT, CDR2 YYEEEE. This CDR3 has 14 residues. The specimen was peripheral blood. This TCR derives from a man aged 60 to 69 with acute or convalescent COVID-19. The chain links TRBV5-6 to TRBJ1-2; the match to TRBD1 covers 9 bases. CDR3 DNA: TGTGCCAGCAGCTTTCCCGGACAGGGGAATGGCTACACCTTC. Translating gives CASSFPGQGNGYTF.